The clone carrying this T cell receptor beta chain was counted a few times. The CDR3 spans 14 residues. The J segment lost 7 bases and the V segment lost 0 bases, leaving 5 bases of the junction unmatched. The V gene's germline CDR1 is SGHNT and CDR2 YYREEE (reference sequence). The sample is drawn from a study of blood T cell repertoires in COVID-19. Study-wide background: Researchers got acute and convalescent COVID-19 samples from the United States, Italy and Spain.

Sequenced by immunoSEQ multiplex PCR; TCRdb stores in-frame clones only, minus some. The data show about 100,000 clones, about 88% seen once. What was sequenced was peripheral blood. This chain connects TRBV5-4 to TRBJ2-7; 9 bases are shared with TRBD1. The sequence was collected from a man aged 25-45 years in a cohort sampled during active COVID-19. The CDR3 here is CASSLATGTGEQYF. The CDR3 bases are TGTGCCAGCAGCTTGGCCACAGGGACAGGGGAGCAGTACTTC. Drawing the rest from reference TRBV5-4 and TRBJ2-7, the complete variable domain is ETGVTQSPTHLIKTRGQQVTLRCSSQSGHNTVSWYQQALGQGPQFIFQYYREEENGRGNFPPRFSGLQFPNYSSELNVNALELDDSALYLCASSLATGTGEQYFGPGTRLTVT.